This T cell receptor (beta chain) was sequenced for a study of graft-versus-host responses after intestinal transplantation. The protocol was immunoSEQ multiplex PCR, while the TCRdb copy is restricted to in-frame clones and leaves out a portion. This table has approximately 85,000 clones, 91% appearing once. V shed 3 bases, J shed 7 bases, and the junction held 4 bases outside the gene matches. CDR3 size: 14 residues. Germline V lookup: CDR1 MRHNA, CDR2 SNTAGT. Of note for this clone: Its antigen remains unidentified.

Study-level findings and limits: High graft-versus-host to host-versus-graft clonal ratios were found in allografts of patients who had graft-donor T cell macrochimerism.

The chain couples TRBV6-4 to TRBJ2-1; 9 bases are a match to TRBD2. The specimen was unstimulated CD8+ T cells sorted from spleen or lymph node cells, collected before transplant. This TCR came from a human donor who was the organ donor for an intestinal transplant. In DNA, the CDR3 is TGTGCCAGCAGTGAGCGGGAGGGCCCTAATGAGCAGTTCTTC. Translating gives CASSEREGPNEQFF.